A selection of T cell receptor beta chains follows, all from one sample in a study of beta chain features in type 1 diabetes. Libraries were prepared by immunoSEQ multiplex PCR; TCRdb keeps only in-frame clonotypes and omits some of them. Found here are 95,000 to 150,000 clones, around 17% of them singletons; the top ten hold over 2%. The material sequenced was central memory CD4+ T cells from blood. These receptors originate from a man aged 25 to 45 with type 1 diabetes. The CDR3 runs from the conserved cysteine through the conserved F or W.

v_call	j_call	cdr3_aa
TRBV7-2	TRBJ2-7	CASSSKTSGVYEQYF
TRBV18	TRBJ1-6	CASSPPGPGNSPLHF
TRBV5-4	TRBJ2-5	CASSPSPTGNQETQYF
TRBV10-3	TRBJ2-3	CAISGGASTDTQYF
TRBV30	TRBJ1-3	CAWSVFSGNTIYF
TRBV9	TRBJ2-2	CASSVVGDTGELFF
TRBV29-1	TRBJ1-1	CSVEIQGETEAFF
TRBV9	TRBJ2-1	CASSVLQGDNEQFF
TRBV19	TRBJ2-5	CASSSRLTQETQYF
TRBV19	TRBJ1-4	CASSRPGHIEKLFF
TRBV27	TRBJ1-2	CASRPGQGMYGYTF
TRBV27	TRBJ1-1	CASSLLAATEAFF
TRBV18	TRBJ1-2	CASSPTGDYGYTF
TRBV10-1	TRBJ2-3	CASSGLAGGKTDTQYF
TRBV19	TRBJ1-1	CASRHIRNTEAFF
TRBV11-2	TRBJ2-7	CASSSFHEQYF
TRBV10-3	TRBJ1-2	CAISPQGNLDGYTF
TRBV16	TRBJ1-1	CASSPPGREAFF
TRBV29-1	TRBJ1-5	CSVKAGGDQPQHF
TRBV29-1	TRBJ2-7	CSVEEGQGREQYF
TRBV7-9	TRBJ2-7	CASREGRGSYEQYF
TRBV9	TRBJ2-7	CASSVAGGTSYEQYF
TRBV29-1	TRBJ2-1	CSVPRGASSYNEQFF
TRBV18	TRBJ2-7	CASSFRDRETEQYF
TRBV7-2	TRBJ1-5	CASSSVSGSGPQHF
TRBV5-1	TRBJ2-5	CASSVRDRGQETQYF
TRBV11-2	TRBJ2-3	CASSLTLGHTDTQYF
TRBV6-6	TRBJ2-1	CASSFIDGYNEQFF